This T cell receptor (beta chain) was sequenced for a study of Graves' ophthalmopathy and Graves' hyperthyroidism. Beta-chain TCR CDR3 regions were amplified from RNA transcripts. RT-PCR with HTBI primers came first, then second-round multiplex PCR. TCRdb itself ran the multiplex PCR reads through MiXCR, one entry per CDR3 protein. The data contain about 400,000 distinct CDR3 sequences, about 17% of them singletons. This clonotype was observed at least ten times. The antigen is not known. General study results and limits: In blood appeared most of the expanded thyroid clonotypes whose frequency exceeded 0.001. In separating ophthalmopathy from stable hyperthyroidism, a 13-signature model achieved 87.88% sensitivity and around 80% specificity.

The TCR sequence derives from a woman between 18 and 29 years old with Graves' ophthalmopathy. Specimen: peripheral blood.

CDR3 amino acids: CASSPHPGTQQYF. CDR3 coding DNA: TGTGCCAGCAGTCCACACCCCGGGACCCAGCAGTACTTC. This chain connects TRBV12-3 or TRBV12-4 to TRBJ2-7, with D possibly being TRBD1 or TRBD2 (5 bases each). Trimming cost V 5 bases and J 8 bases, with 16 bases left between them. The CDR3 has 13 amino acids.